These 10 T cell receptor beta chains were all obtained from the same sample, sequenced in a study of T cell changes during pregnancy in multiple sclerosis. Sequencing used immunoSEQ multiplex PCR; TCRdb keeps in-frame clones, though not all of them. The data show about 59,000 clones, approximately 91% seen once. Here the sequenced sample was peripheral blood, taken in the second trimester of pregnancy. The receptors derive from a female donor with multiple sclerosis, enrolled in a pregnancy study.

The chain uses TRBV7-8 and TRBJ1-2; TRBD1 might be the D (6 bases). Between the trimmed V and J ends, which lost 7 bases and 1 base, there was a span of 16 bases. Germline V gene sequence: CDR1 SGHVS, CDR2 FQNEAQ. There are 15 residues in the CDR3. CDR3 nucleotides: TGTGCCAGCACCATCATGGGGGGGCTTAACTATGGCTACACCTTC. It is translated as CASTIMGGLNYGYTF.

The table lists this clone with a count of one. The chain links TRBV5-1 to TRBJ1-1; TRBD1 is a possible D gene (5 bases). Trimming shortened V by 2 bases and J by 3 bases, and 14 bases separated the two germline ends. In germline, CDR1 is SGHRS, CDR2 YFSETQ. This CDR3 contains 15 residues. CDR3 nucleotides: TGCGCCAGCAGCTTTGGGGGGGGAGAGGACACTGAAGCTTTCTTT. Protein product: CASSFGGGEDTEAFF.

The CDR3 DNA sequence: TGTGCCAGCATGAACAGGAAGAGCTCCTACGAGCAGTACTTC. This translates into CASMNRKSSYEQYF. The chain recombines TRBV2 with TRBJ2-7; a possible D gene is TRBD1 (5 bases). V lost 7 bases and J lost 0, with 13 bases in between. Germline V gene data show CDR1 as SNHLY and CDR2 as FYNNEI. CDR3 size: 14 residues.

V usage is TRBV30 and J usage is TRBJ1-2, with a tentative D call TRBD1 (5 bases). The CDR3 has 15 residues. Per germline, CDR1 GTSNPN and CDR2 SVGIG (reference sequence). V was pared by 0 bases and J by 4 bases, with 15 bases between. The CDR3 bases are TGTGCCTGGAGTGTATGGGGCAGGGCCCTCTATGGCTACACCTTC. This encodes CAWSVWGRALYGYTF.

The chain recombines TRBV10-1 with TRBJ2-1; no reliable D call. V dropped 6 bases and J dropped 2 bases, with 17 bases sitting between them. Per the germline V gene, CDR1 is WNHNN and CDR2 is SYGVQD (reference sequence). This CDR3 is built from 16 residues. The CDR3 coding sequence is TGCGCCAGCAGCCCCTTGGGCCTCCGAACCTACAATGAGCAGTTCTTC. Translated, it gives CASSPLGLRTYNEQFF.

This clone was recorded once. The rearrangement links TRBV4-2 to TRBJ2-7, with TRBD2 identical over 10 bases. The CDR3 is 16 residues long. CDR1 LGHNA and CDR2 YNFKEQ come from the germline V gene. V gave up 0 bases and J gave up 0 bases; unmatched junction bases: 2. The CDR3 spells CASSQEASGGSYEQYF. For the CDR3, the DNA is TGTGCCAGCAGCCAAGAGGCTAGCGGGGGCTCCTACGAGCAGTACTTC.

The chain links TRBV9 to TRBJ2-5, with D perhaps matching TRBD2 (6 bases). The CDR3 is made up of 18 amino acids. V lost 0 bases and J 0 bases, leaving 18 bases between the germline ends. Germline V CDR1 and CDR2: SGDLS, YYNGEE. CDR3 coding DNA: TGTGCCAGCAGCGTAGATATGGGGGAGGCCCAGTACCAAGAGACCCAGTACTTC. This gives the protein CASSVDMGEAQYQETQYF.

The chain joins TRBV28 to TRBJ1-2; 9 nucleotides line up with TRBD1. The V segment lost 3 bases and the J segment 6 bases; nucleotides outside the gene matches: 11. The CDR3 covers 16 residues. Germline V gene lookup returns CDR1 MDHEN and CDR2 SYDVKM. The DNA of the CDR3 is TGTGCCAGCAGTTTCGGGACAACAAGGACAGGGGATGGCTACACCTTC. This translates into CASSFGTTRTGDGYTF.

This chain links TRBV5-1 with TRBJ1-3; D gene uncertain. Germline V gene lookup returns CDR1 SGHRS and CDR2 YFSETQ. The CDR3 is 20 amino acids. Trimming stripped 0 bases from V and 0 bases from J, with 22 bases between. The CDR3 DNA is TGCGCCAGCAGCTTGGACTCAGGAACAAGGAGGACTTTCTCTGGAAACACCATATATTTT. Translated: CASSLDSGTRRTFSGNTIYF.

The chain links TRBV6-5 to TRBJ1-1, with D hard to call. V was pared by 7 bases and J by 2 bases, with 11 bases between. Germline loops: CDR1 MNHEY, CDR2 SVGAGI. This CDR3 has 13 residues. The CDR3: CASTEYGNTEAFF. CDR3 DNA: TGTGCCAGCACCGAGTACGGTAACACTGAAGCTTTCTTT.